In its sample, the clone carrying this T cell receptor (beta chain) was seen a few times. Its antigen is unidentified. The data were obtained in a study of Graves' ophthalmopathy and Graves' hyperthyroidism. Study observations and caveats: Discrimination between ophthalmopathy and stable hyperthyroidism by a 13-signature model showed more than 85% sensitivity and 70% to 82% specificity.

CDR3 size: 13 residues. The V and J ends lost 4 bases and 7 bases, in that order; junction bases with no gene match: 10. Per germline, CDR1 SQVTM and CDR2 ANQGSEA. For repertoire sequencing, the TCR beta CDR3 regions were amplified from RNA transcripts. In the first round, RT-PCR was carried out with HTBI primers, and a multiplex PCR formed the second round. Using its own MiXCR run on the multiplex PCR reads, TCRdb lists one record per CDR3 protein. The table shows hundreds of thousands of distinct CDR3 sequences, with 22% occurring only once. The sample consisted of peripheral blood. The clonotype comes from a young woman with stable Graves' hyperthyroidism. Some clones in this sample may be carry-over from other donors' samples. The J gene is TRBJ2-7, the V gene TRBV29-1; TRBD2 matches 7 bases. In nucleotides, the CDR3 is TGCAGCGTTGGGGTACTAGCGAGCCTGGAGCAGTACTTC. This encodes CSVGVLASLEQYF.